The entry below describes one TCR beta chain. The antigen remains undetermined. V shed 2 bases and J 8 bases; nucleotides not matched to a gene: 8. The CDR3 extends over 15 amino acids. Germline assignment: CDR1 SSHAT and CDR2 FNYEAQ (reference sequence). The record originates from a study of shared clonotypes between healthy human individuals. The overall study: There were three CD4 naive, three CD4 memory, two CD8 naive and one CD8 memory plates per donor. The study's findings and limits: Rarefaction curves obtained for sorted subsets showed sequencing incomplete despite large depth. Naive subsets, compared against memory subsets, generally had larger estimated richness values.

Data came from immunoSEQ multiplex PCR; TCRdb stores just in-frame clones and leaves some out. The table records around 1,900,000 clones, about 94% of them present only once. Naive CD8 cells lacked CD45RO and underwent positive selection for CCR7, leaving out terminally differentiated effector memory CD45RA+ cells. The sequencing sample was made of naive CD8+ T cells from PBMCs. The chain couples TRBV7-7 to TRBJ2-1; 8 nucleotides align to TRBD2. The receptor was isolated from a man between 18 and 35 years old in good health. Some clones in this sample may be carry-over from other donors' samples. In DNA form, the CDR3 reads TGTGCCAGCAGCTTATATGTAGCGGGATCAGATGAGCAGTTCTTC. This gives the protein CASSLYVAGSDEQFF. Full variable domain (outside the CDR3, taken from reference TRBV7-7 and TRBJ2-1): GAGVSQSPRYKVTKRGQDVTLRCDPISSHATLYWYQQALGQGPEFLTYFNYEAQPDKSGLPSDRFSAERPEGSISTLTIQRTEQRDSAMYRCASSLYVAGSDEQFFGPGTRLTVL.